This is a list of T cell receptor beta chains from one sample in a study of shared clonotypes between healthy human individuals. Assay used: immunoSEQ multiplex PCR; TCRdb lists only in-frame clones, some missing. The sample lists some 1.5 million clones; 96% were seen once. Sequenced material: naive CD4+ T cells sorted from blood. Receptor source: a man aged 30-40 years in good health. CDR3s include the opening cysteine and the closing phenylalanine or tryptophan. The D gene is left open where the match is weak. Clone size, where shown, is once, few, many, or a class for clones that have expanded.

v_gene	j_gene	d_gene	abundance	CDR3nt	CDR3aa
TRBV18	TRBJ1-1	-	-	TGTGCCAGCTCACCACAGACAGCCCAGAACACTGAAGCTTTCTTT	CASSPQTAQNTEAFF
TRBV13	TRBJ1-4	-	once	TGTGCCAGCAGCTTAGCGTGGGGAAAAGGAACTAATGAAAAACTGTTTTTT	CASSLAWGKGTNEKLFF
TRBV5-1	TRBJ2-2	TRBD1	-	TGCGCCAGCAGCAATCGGGACAGAGGTTCGAACACCGGGGAGCTGTTTTTT	CASSNRDRGSNTGELFF
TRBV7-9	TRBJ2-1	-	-	TGTGCCAGCAGCCCCGTCCGGGAGTACAATGAGCAGTTCTTC	CASSPVREYNEQFF
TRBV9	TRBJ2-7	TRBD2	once	TGTGCCAGCAGCGGTCGGGAAAGGACTAGCGGTGACGAGCAGTACTTC	CASSGRERTSGDEQYF
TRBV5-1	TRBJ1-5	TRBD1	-	TGCGCCAGCAGCCAAGGGACAGGGGTGGATCAGCCCCAGCATTTT	CASSQGTGVDQPQHF
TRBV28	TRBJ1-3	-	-	TGTGCCAGCAGCCCCCAGCGACGTGGAAACACCATATATTTT	CASSPQRRGNTIYF
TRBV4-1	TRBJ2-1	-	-	TGCGCCAGCAGCCAAAATACCGGGACTCGAGGGAATGAGCAGTTCTTC	CASSQNTGTRGNEQFF
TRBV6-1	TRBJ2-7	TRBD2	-	TGTGCCGGCAGGCGCGGGAGCGGGTACGAGCAGTACTTC	CAGRRGSGYEQYF
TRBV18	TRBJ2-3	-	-	TGTGCCAGCTCATACGTGGGGGTACCAGATACGCAGTATTTT	CASSYVGVPDTQYF
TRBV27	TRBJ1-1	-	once	TGTGCCAGCAGTTTCTTGACAGCGAACACTGAAGCTTTCTTT	CASSFLTANTEAFF
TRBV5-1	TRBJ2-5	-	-	TGCGCCAGCAGCTTGGCCGCAGAGACCCAGTACTTC	CASSLAAETQYF
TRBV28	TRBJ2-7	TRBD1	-	TGTGCCAGCAGCACCACAGGGGTGAAAACCTACGAGCAGTACTTC	CASSTTGVKTYEQYF
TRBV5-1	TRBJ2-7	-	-	TGCGCCAGCAGCTTGAGTGGGGTCAGCGAGCAGTACTTC	CASSLSGVSEQYF
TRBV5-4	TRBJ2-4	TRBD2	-	TGTGCCAGCAGCTTGGGCCTAGGGGAGGGCATTCAGTACTTC	CASSLGLGEGIQYF
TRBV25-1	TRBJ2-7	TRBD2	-	TGTGCCAGCAGTGAAGCGGGGGTCTTTAACTACGAGCAGTACTTC	CASSEAGVFNYEQYF
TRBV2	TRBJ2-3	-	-	TGTGCCAGCAGTGAAGCGCGAAGGGGAGGCACGCAGTATTTT	CASSEARRGGTQYF
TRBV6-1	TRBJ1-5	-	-	TGTGCCAGCAGTGCCCAGGGGTATCAGCCCCAGCATTTT	CASSAQGYQPQHF
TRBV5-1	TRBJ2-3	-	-	TGCGCCAGCAGCTTGGATGAGGATACGCAGTATTTT	CASSLDEDTQYF
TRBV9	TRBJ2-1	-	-	TGTGCCAGCAGCGTAGAAAGAGCAGCGGTCTACAATGAGCAGTTCTTC	CASSVERAAVYNEQFF
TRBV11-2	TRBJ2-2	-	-	TGTGCCAGCAGCCGAGGGACTTTAAACACCGGGGAGCTGTTTTTT	CASSRGTLNTGELFF
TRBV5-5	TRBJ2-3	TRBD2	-	TGTGCCAGCAGCCAGAGATTAGCGGGGGAGGTTTTAGGTACGCAGTATTTT	CASSQRLAGEVLGTQYF
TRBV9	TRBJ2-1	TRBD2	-	TGTGCCAGCAGCGATGGGACTAGCGGGAGCGGTGAGCAGTTCTTC	CASSDGTSGSGEQFF